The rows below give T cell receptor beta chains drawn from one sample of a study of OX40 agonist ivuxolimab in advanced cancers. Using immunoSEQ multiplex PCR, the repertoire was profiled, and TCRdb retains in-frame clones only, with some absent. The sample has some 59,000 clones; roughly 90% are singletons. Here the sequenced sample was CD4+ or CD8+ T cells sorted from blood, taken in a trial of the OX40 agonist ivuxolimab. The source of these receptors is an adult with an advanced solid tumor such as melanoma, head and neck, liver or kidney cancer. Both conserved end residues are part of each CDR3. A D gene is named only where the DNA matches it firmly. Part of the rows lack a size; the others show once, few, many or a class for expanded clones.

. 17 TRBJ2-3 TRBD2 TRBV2 CASSATSGRAGADTQYF TGTGCCAGCAGTGCGACTAGCGGGAGGGCCGGGGCAGATACGCAGTATTTT
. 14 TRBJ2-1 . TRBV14 CASSQVGGGTEQFF TGTGCCAGCAGCCAAGTGGGGGGCGGAACCGAGCAGTTCTTC
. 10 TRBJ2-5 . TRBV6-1 CASISETQYF TGTGCCAGCATTTCGGAGACCCAGTACTTC
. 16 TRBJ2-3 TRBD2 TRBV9 CASSVGRAGKSDTQYF TGTGCCAGCAGCGTAGGTCGAGCGGGGAAATCCGATACGCAGTATTTT
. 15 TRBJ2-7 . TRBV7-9 CASSLAGSGAYEQYF TGTGCCAGCAGCTTAGCGGGTTCGGGGGCCTACGAGCAGTACTTC
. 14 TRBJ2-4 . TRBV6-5 CASAPGDAANIQYF TGTGCCAGCGCTCCGGGGGACGCGGCAAACATTCAGTACTTC
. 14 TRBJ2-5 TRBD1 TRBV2 CASRGTGGEETQYF TGTGCCAGCAGGGGGACAGGGGGGGAAGAGACCCAGTACTTC
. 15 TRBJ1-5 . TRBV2 CASSEGYKSNQPQHF TGTGCCAGCAGTGAAGGGTATAAGAGCAATCAGCCCCAGCATTTT
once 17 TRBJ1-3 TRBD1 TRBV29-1 CSVLGMPLGTGGNTIYF TGCAGCGTCCTCGGGATGCCTTTAGGGACAGGAGGAAACACCATATATTTT
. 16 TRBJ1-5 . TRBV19 CASSIRGLEGNQPQHF TGTGCCAGTAGTATCCGAGGGCTCGAGGGCAATCAGCCCCAGCATTTT
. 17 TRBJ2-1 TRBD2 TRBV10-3 CASRTSGAAGSYNEQFF TGTGCCTCCCGGACTAGCGGAGCAGCTGGCTCCTACAATGAGCAGTTCTTC
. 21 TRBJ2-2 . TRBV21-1 CASSKRKSSQGMLDLAGELFF TGTGCCAGCAGCAAAAGGAAGAGTTCACAGGGAATGTTAGACCTGGCCGGGGAGCTGTTTTTT
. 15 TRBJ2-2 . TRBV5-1 CASSLGVQVSGELFF TGCGCCAGCAGCTTGGGAGTCCAGGTCTCCGGGGAGCTGTTTTTT
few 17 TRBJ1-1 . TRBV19 CASSSVQGSLLNTEAFF TGTGCCAGTAGTAGCGTGCAGGGGAGCCTCTTGAACACTGAAGCTTTCTTT
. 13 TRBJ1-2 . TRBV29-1 CSVLPLANYGYTF TGCAGCGTGCTCCCCTTAGCGAACTATGGCTACACCTTC
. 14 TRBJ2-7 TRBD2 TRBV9 CASSLTSGTQEQYF TGTGCCAGCAGCTTGACTAGCGGGACTCAAGAGCAGTACTTC
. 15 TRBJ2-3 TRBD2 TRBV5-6 CASSFGVAGTDTQYF TGTGCCAGCAGCTTCGGAGTAGCGGGGACCGATACGCAGTATTTT
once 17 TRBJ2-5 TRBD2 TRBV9 CASSGPGLADRQETQYF TGTGCCAGCAGCGGACCGGGACTAGCGGACCGACAAGAGACCCAGTACTTC
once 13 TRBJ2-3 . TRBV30 CAWSLEPTDTQYF TGTGCCTGGAGTTTAGAACCTACAGATACGCAGTATTTT
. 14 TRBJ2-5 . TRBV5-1 CATQGQGYQETQYF TGCGCAACCCAGGGGCAGGGGTACCAAGAGACCCAGTACTTC
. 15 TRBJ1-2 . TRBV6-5 CASSYSGQGRAGYTF TGTGCCAGCAGTTACTCGGGGCAGGGGCGAGCGGGCTACACCTTC
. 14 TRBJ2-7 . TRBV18 CASSPGTVSYEQYF TGTGCCAGCTCACCCGGAACAGTATCCTACGAGCAGTACTTC
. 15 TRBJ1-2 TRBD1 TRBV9 CASSVGDRGLYGYTF TGTGCCAGCAGCGTAGGGGACAGGGGTTTGTATGGCTACACCTTC
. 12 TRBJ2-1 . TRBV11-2 CASSQDWDRQFF TGTGCCAGCAGCCAGGATTGGGATCGGCAGTTCTTC
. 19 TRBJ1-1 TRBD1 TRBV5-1 CASSWPAEARDRPHTEAFF TGCGCCAGCAGCTGGCCCGCTGAGGCTAGGGACAGGCCACACACTGAAGCTTTCTTT
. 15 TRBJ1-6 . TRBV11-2 CASSLVGADNSPLHF TGTGCCAGCAGCTTAGTGGGGGCTGATAATTCACCCCTCCACTTT
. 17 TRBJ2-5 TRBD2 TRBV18 CASSPSQPSGSGETQYF TGTGCCAGCTCACCATCTCAACCTAGCGGGAGTGGAGAGACCCAGTACTTC
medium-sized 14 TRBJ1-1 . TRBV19 CASTLRGVNTEAFF TGTGCCAGTACCCTACGGGGGGTGAACACTGAAGCTTTCTTT
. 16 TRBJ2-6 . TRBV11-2 CASSPGGAPGANVLTF TGTGCCAGCAGCCCTGGGGGGGCGCCTGGGGCCAACGTCCTGACTTTC
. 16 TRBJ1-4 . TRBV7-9 CASSTLKGLGGEKLFF TGTGCCAGCAGCACACTAAAGGGACTAGGGGGAGAAAAACTGTTTTTT
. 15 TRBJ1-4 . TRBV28 CASSLVGLFNEKLFF TGTGCCAGCAGTTTAGTTGGTTTATTTAATGAAAAACTGTTTTTT
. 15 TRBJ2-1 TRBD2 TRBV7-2 CASSLVAGGTNEQFF TGTGCCAGCAGCTTGGTAGCGGGGGGCACCAATGAGCAGTTCTTC
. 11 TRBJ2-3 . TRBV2 CATRGVDTQYF TGTGCCACCCGAGGGGTGGATACGCAGTATTTT
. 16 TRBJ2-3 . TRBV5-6 CASSSQIGTSTDTQYF TGTGCCAGCAGCTCCCAAATCGGGACTAGCACAGATACGCAGTATTTT
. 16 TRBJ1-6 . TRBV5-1 CASSALHRQDNSPLHF TGCGCCAGCAGCGCTCTACACCGACAGGATAATTCACCCCTCCACTTT
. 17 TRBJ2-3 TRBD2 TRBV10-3 CAISTRTSGGLTDTQYF TGTGCCATCAGTACTCGGACTAGCGGGGGGCTCACAGATACGCAGTATTTT
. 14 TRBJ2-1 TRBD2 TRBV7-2 CASSLGLAGAEQFF TGTGCCAGCAGCTTAGGACTAGCGGGAGCTGAGCAGTTCTTC
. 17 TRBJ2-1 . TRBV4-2 CASSPGQTGLRYNEQFF TGTGCCAGCAGCCCAGGACAGACTGGTCTGCGTTACAATGAGCAGTTCTTC
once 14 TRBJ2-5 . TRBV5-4 CASSFHTEEETQYF TGTGCCAGCAGCTTTCACACCGAAGAAGAGACCCAGTACTTC